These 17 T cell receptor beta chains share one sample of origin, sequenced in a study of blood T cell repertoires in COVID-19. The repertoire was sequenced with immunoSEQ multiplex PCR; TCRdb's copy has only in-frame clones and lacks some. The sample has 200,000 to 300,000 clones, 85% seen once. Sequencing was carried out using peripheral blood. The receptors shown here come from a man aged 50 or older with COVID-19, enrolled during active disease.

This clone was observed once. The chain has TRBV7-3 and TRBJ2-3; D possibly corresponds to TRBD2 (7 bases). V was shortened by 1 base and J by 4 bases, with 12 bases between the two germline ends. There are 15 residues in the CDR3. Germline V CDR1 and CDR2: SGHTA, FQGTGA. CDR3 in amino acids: CASSLNAGAADTQYF. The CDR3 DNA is TGTGCCAGCAGCTTAAACGCGGGGGCCGCAGATACGCAGTATTTT.

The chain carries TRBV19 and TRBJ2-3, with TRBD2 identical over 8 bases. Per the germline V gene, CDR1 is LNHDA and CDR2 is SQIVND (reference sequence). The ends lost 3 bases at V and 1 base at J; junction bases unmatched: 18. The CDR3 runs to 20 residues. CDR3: CASSMKPAGGGHRRTDTQYF. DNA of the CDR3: TGTGCCAGTAGTATGAAACCAGCAGGCGGGGGGCACAGACGCACAGATACGCAGTATTTT.

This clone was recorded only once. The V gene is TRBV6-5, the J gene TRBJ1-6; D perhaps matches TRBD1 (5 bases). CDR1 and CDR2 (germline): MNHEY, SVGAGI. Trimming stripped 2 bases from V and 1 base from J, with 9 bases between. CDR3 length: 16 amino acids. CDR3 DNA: TGTGCCAGCAGTTACGGGGGAGGGTCCTATAATTCACCCCTCCACTTT. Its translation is CASSYGGGSYNSPLHF.

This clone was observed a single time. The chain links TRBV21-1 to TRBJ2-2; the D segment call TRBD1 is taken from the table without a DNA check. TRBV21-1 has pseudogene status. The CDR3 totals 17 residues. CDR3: CASSKDVETGNTGELFF. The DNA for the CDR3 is TGTGCCAGCAGCAAAGATGTCGAGACAGGCAACACCGGGGAGCTGTTTTTT.

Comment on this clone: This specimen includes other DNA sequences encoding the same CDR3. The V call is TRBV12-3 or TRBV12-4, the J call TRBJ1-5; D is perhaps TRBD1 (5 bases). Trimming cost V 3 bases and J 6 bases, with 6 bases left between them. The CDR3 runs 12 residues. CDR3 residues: CASSFDSQPQHF. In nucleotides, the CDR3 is TGTGCCAGCAGTTTCGACAGTCAGCCCCAGCATTTT.

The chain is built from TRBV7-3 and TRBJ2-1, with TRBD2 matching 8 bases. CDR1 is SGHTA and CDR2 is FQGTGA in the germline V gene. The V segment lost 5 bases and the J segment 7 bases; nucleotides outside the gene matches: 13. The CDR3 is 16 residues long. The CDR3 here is CASSDQAGALLNEQFF. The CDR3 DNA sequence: TGTGCCAGCAGCGACCAAGCGGGGGCTCTGTTGAATGAGCAGTTCTTC.

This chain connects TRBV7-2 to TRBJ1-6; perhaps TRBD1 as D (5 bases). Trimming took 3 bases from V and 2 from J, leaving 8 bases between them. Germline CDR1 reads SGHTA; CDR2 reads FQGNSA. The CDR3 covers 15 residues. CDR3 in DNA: TGTGCCAGCAGCTTGGGGGGGACCTATAATTCACCCCTCCACTTT. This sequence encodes CASSLGGTYNSPLHF.

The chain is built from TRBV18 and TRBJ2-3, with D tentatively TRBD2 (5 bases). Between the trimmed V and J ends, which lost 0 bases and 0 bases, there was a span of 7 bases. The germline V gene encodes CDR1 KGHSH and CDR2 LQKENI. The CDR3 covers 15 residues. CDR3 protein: CASSPPAASTDTQYF. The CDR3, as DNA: TGTGCCAGCTCACCACCAGCGGCAAGCACAGATACGCAGTATTTT.

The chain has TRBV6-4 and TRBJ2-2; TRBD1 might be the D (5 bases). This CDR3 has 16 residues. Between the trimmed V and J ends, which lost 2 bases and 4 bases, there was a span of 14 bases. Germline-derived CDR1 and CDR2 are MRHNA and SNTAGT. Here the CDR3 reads CASSDTWGPSTGELFF. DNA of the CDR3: TGTGCCAGCAGTGACACCTGGGGCCCCTCCACCGGGGAGCTGTTTTTT.

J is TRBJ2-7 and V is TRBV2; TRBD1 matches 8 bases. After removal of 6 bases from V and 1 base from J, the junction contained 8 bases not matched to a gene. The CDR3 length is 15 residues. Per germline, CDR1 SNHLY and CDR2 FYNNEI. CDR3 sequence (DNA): TGTGCCAGCAGCCAACAGGGACAGGTATCCTACGAGCAGTACTTC. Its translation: CASSQQGQVSYEQYF.

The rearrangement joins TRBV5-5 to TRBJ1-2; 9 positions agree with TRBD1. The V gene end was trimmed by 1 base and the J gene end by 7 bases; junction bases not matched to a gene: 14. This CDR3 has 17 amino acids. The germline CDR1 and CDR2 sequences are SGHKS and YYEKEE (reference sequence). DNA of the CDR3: TGTGCCAGCAGCTTGTTTTCCCCAGGGACAGGGACCTTTGGCTACACCTTC. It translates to CASSLFSPGTGTFGYTF.

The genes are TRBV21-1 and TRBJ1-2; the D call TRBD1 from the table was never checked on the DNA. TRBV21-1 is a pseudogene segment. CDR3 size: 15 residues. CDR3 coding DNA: TGTGCCAGCAGGAAAGGGGACAGTTTCCTCTATGGCTACACCTTC. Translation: CASRKGDSFLYGYTF.

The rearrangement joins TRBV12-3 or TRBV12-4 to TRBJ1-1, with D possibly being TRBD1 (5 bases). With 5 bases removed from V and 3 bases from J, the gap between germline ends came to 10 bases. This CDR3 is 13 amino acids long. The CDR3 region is CASSRKGYTEAFF. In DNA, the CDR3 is TGTGCCAGCAGTCGCAAGGGGTACACTGAAGCTTTCTTT.

The CDR3 is CASSMGQLVREQYF. CDR3 sequence (DNA): TGTGCCAGCAGCATGGGACAGCTAGTCAGGGAGCAGTACTTC. The rearrangement links TRBV5-4 to TRBJ2-7, with 7 bases aligning to TRBD1. Trimming at V came to 4 bases and at J to 7 bases, leaving 11 bases not matched to a gene. The CDR3 is 14 residues long. Germline V gene sequence: CDR1 SGHNT, CDR2 YYREEE (reference sequence).

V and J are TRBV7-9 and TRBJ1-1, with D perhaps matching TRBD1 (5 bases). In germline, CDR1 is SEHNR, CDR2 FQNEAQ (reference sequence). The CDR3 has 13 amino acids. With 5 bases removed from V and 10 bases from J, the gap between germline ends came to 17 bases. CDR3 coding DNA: TGTGCCAGCAGCGAAGGGACTCCCCAACGAGCTTTCTTT. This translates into CASSEGTPQRAFF.

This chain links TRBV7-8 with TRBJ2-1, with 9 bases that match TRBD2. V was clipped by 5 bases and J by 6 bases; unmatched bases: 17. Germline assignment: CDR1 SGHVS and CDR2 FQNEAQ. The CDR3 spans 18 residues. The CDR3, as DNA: TGTGCCAGCAGCGACAGGGTGGTAGCGGGGGTTGCGATCAATGAGCAGTTCTTC. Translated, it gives CASSDRVVAGVAINEQFF.

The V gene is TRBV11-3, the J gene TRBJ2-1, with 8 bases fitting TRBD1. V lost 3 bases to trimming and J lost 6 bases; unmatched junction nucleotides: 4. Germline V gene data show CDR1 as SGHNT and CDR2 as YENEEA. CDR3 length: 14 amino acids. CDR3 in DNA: TGTGCCAGCAGCTTCCAGGGGGCTGGCAATGAGCAGTTCTTC. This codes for CASSFQGAGNEQFF.